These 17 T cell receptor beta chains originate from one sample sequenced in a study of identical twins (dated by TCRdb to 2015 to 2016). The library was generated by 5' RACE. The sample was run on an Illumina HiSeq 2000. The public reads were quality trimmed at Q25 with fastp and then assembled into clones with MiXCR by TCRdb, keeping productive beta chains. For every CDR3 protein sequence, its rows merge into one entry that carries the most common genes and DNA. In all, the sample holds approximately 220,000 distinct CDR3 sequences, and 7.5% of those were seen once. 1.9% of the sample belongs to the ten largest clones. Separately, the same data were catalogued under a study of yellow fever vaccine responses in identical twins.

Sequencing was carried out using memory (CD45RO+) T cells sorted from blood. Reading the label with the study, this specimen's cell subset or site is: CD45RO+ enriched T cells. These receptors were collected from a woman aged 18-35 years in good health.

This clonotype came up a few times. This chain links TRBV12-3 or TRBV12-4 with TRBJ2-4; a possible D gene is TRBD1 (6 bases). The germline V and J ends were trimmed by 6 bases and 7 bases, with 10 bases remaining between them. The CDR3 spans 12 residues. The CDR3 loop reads CASRQGMNIQYF. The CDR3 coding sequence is TGTGCCAGCAGACAGGGCATGAACATTCAGTACTTC.

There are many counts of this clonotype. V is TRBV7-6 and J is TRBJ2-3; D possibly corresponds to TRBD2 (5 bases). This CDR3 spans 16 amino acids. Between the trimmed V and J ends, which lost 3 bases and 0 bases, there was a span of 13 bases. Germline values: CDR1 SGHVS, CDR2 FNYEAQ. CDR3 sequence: CASSFNKLGSTDTQYF. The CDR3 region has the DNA TGTGCCAGCAGCTTCAACAAACTAGGTAGCACAGATACGCAGTATTTT.

The CDR3 loop reads CASSPAGGNVEQYF. As DNA, the CDR3 is TGTGCCAGCTCACCGGCGGGGGGGAACGTCGAGCAGTACTTC. V usage is TRBV18 and J usage is TRBJ2-7, with TRBD2 matching over 9 bases. V lost 3 bases, J lost 6 bases, and 6 bases stayed unmatched. The CDR3 has 14 residues. Germline lookup yields CDR1 KGHSH and CDR2 LQKENI.

In nucleotides, the CDR3 is TGTGCCAGCAGTGCGGGACTAGCCACAGATACGCAGTATTTT. This codes for CASSAGLATDTQYF. This rearrangement joins TRBV6-4 to TRBJ2-3; 9 bases fit TRBD2. The V gene's germline CDR1 is MRHNA and CDR2 SNTAGT. CDR3 length equals 14 residues. V lost 4 bases and J lost 2; bases outside the gene matches: 1.

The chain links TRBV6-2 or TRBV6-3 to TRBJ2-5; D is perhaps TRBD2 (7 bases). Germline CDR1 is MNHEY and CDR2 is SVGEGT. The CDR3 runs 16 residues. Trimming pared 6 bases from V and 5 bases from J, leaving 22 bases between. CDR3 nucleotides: TGTGCCAGCAGCTCGGGGGCACAGCGGGGTGGGGAGACCCAGTACTTC. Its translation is CASSSGAQRGGETQYF.

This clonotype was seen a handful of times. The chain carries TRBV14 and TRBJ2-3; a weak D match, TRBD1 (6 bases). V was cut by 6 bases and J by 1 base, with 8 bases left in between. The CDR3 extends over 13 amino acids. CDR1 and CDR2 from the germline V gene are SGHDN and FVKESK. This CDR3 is CASRKGGTDTQYF. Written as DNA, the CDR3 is TGTGCCAGCAGAAAGGGGGGCACAGATACGCAGTATTTT.

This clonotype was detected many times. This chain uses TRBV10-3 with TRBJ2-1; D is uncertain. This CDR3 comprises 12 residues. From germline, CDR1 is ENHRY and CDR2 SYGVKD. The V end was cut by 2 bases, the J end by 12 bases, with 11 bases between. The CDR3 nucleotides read TGTGCCATCAGTGAGGGGATAGCCGGGCAGTTCTTC. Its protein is CAISEGIAGQFF.

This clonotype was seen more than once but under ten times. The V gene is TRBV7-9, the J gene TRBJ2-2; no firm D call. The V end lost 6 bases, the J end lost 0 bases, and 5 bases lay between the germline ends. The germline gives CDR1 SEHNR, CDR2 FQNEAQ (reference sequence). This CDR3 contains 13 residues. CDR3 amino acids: CASRTANTGELFF. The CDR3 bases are TGTGCCAGCAGAACCGCGAACACCGGGGAGCTGTTTTTT.

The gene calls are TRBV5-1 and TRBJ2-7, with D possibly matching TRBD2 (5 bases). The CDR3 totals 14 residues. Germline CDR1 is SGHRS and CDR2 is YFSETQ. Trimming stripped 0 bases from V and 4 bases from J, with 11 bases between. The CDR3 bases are TGCGCCAGCAGCTTGGCGGGGTACCCATACGAGCAGTACTTC. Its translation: CASSLAGYPYEQYF.

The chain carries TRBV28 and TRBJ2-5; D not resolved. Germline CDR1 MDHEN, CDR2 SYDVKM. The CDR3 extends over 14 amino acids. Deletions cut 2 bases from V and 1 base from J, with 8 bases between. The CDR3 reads CASSLGQLQETQYF. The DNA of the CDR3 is TGTGCCAGCAGTTTAGGGCAGCTCCAAGAGACCCAGTACTTC. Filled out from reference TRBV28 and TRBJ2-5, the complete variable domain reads DVKVTQSSRYLVKRTGEKVFLECVQDMDHENMFWYRQDPGLGLRLIYFSYDVKMKEKGDIPEGYSVSREKKERFSLILESASTNQTSMYLCASSLGQLQETQYFGPGTRLLVL.

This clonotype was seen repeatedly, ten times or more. CDR3 sequence: CASSLTGGNEQFF. CDR3 bases: TGTGCCAGCAGTTTAACAGGGGGGAATGAGCAGTTCTTC. This chain joins TRBV12-3 or TRBV12-4 and TRBJ2-1; 8 nucleotides match TRBD1. The CDR3 length is 13 residues. V dropped 2 bases and J dropped 7; count of bases not matched to a gene: 1.

Written as DNA, the CDR3 is TGTGCCAGCAGTTACTCTTCTAGCGGCTCCTACAATGAGCAGTTCTTC. Its translation is CASSYSSSGSYNEQFF. V is TRBV6-5 and J is TRBJ2-1, with TRBD2 matching over 7 bases. With 0 bases clipped from V and 0 bases from J, the junction kept 2 bases outside the gene matches. The germline gives CDR1 MNHEY, CDR2 SVGAGI. The CDR3 sequence is 16 residues long.

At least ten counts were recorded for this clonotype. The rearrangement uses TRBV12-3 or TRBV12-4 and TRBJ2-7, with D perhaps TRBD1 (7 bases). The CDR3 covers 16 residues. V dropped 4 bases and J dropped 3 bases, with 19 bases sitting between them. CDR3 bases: TGTGCCAGCAGTTACACGACCTCCAGGGGGGTCTACGAGCAGTACTTC. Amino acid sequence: CASSYTTSRGVYEQYF.

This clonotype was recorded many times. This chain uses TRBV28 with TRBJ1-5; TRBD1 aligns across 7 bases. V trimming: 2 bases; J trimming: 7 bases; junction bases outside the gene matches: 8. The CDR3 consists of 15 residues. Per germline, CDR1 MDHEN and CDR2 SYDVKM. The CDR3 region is CASSLPSTGTQPQHF. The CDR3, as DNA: TGTGCCAGCAGTTTACCCTCGACAGGGACGCAGCCCCAGCATTTT.

Here the CDR3 DNA reads TGTGCCAGCGACGGGACAGTGAAAGCCAAAAACATTCAGTACTTC. As protein: CASDGTVKAKNIQYF. The J gene is TRBJ2-4, the V gene TRBV2; the match to TRBD1 covers 7 bases. Germline CDR1 reads SNHLY; CDR2 reads FYNNEI. V lost 8 bases to trimming and J lost 0 bases; unmatched junction nucleotides: 7. The CDR3 covers 15 residues.

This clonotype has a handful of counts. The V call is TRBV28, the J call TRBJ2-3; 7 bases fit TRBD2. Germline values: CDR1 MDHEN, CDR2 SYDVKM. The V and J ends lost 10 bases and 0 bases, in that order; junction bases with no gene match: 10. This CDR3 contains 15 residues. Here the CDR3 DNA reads TGTGCCACCTGCTCGGCGGGAGTGAGCACAGATACGCAGTATTTT. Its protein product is CATCSAGVSTDTQYF.

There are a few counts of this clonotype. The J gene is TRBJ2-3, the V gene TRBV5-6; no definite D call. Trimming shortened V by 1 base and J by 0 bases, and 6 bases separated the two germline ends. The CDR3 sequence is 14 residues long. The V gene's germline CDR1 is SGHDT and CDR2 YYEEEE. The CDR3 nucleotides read TGTGCCAGCAGCTTGTATAAGAGCACAGATACGCAGTATTTT. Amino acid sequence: CASSLYKSTDTQYF.